The 26 T cell receptor beta chains in this list originate from one sample, sequenced in a study of T cells in Graves' hyperthyroidism and ophthalmopathy. RNA transcripts gave rise to amplified TCR beta CDR3 regions. HTBI primers were employed in a first-round RT-PCR of the TCR CDR3. Using its own MiXCR run on the multiplex PCR reads, TCRdb lists one record per CDR3 protein. The table lists fewer than 750,000 distinct CDR3 sequences, about 15% of them singletons. Specimen: blood. The source is a woman in her forties or fifties with Graves' ophthalmopathy.

The sample holds many counts of this clonotype. The V call is TRBV2, the J call TRBJ2-1; 7 bases are a match to TRBD2. Trimming cost V 8 bases and J 5 bases; bases outside gene matches: 12. Germline assignment: CDR1 SNHLY and CDR2 FYNNEI. This CDR3 is 15 amino acids long. CDR3 sequence reads: CASQGRSGTHNEQFF. The DNA for the CDR3 is TGTGCCAGCCAGGGTCGAAGCGGGACTCACAATGAGCAGTTCTTC.

This clonotype was picked up many times. The chain joins TRBV4-1 to TRBJ2-7; the match to TRBD1 covers 9 bases. In germline, CDR1 is MGHRA, CDR2 YSYEKL. This CDR3 contains 14 residues. V gave up 1 base and J gave up 6 bases; unmatched junction bases: 4. CDR3 sequence: CASSQGDRGSEQYF. The CDR3 DNA reads as TGCGCCAGCAGCCAAGGTGACAGGGGGAGCGAGCAGTACTTC.

The sample holds many counts of this clonotype. The chain combines TRBV7-2 with TRBJ1-2, with 8 bases matching TRBD1. Germline V gene data show CDR1 as SGHTA and CDR2 as FQGNSA. The trim removed 3 bases at V and 5 bases at J, leaving 5 bases unmatched. This CDR3 contains 14 residues. CDR3 nucleotide sequence: TGTGCCAGCAGCTTTGGGACAGGAGATTATGGCTACACCTTC. Translating it yields CASSFGTGDYGYTF.

The chain has TRBV20-1 and TRBJ2-4, with 9 nucleotides matching TRBD2. The CDR3 has 20 residues. Germline-derived CDR1 and CDR2 are DFQATT and SNEGSKA (reference sequence). Trimming cost V 6 bases and J 0 bases; bases outside gene matches: 21. The CDR3 protein is CSAIRARREGRLLAKNIQYF. In DNA, the CDR3 is TGCAGTGCCATCCGAGCACGGCGGGAGGGCCGACTTCTAGCCAAAAACATTCAGTACTTC.

This clonotype was seen many times. The chain has TRBV7-2 and TRBJ1-2, with a weak D call TRBD1 (6 bases). Trimming cost V 2 bases and J 4 bases, with 14 bases left between them. The CDR3 contains 15 residues. Germline values: CDR1 SGHTA, CDR2 FQGNSA. The chain's CDR3 is CASSLSTGAVYGYTF. In DNA, the CDR3 is TGTGCCAGCAGCTTAAGTACGGGGGCGGTCTATGGCTACACCTTC.

CDR3: CASSTRAGVGADTQYF. The CDR3 coding sequence is TGTGCCAGCAGCACACGGGCGGGAGTGGGGGCAGATACGCAGTATTTT. The rearrangement uses TRBV6-1 and TRBJ2-3, with 7 bases lining up with TRBD2. Germline V gene sequence: CDR1 MNHNS, CDR2 SASEGT. The CDR3 runs 16 residues. J was trimmed by 4 bases and V by 6 bases; bases with no gene match: 13.

This clonotype was found many times. The chain recombines TRBV9 with TRBJ2-1; D might be TRBD2 (5 bases). Between the trimmed V and J ends, which lost 0 bases and 7 bases, there was a span of 8 bases. The CDR3 is 13 residues long. Germline V gene lookup returns CDR1 SGDLS and CDR2 YYNGEE. The CDR3 loop reads CASSVAGGNEQFF. For the CDR3, the DNA is TGTGCCAGCAGCGTAGCTGGCGGGAATGAGCAGTTCTTC.

This clonotype was seen ten or more times. The CDR3: CSARDVTGTPAKGTPYEQYF. The CDR3, as DNA: TGCAGTGCTAGAGATGTAACCGGGACACCGGCTAAAGGAACACCCTACGAGCAGTACTTC. The rearrangement uses TRBV20-1 and TRBJ2-7, with D possibly being TRBD1 (6 bases). This CDR3 spans 20 amino acids. The germline V and J ends were trimmed by 0 bases and 2 bases, with 29 bases remaining between them. Germline lookup yields CDR1 DFQATT and CDR2 SNEGSKA (reference sequence).

This clonotype was counted between two and nine times. The chain couples TRBV7-9 to TRBJ2-7, with 12 bases that match TRBD2. The CDR3 is made up of 13 amino acids. J lost 5 bases, V lost 11 bases, and 7 bases had no gene match. Germline assignment: CDR1 SEHNR and CDR2 FQNEAQ (reference sequence). The CDR3 loop reads CAGLTSGSHEQYF. CDR3 DNA: TGTGCCGGACTGACTAGCGGGAGCCACGAGCAGTACTTC.

This clonotype was observed a handful of times. This chain uses TRBV6-2 or TRBV6-3 with TRBJ2-5, with TRBD1 matching 8 bases. Germline trimming cut 0 bases from V and 2 bases from J; bases unmatched to any gene: 2. Germline V gene data show CDR1 as MNHEY and CDR2 as SVGEGT. This CDR3 is 15 amino acids long. For the CDR3, the DNA is TGTGCCAGCAGTTACTCAGGACAGGGTCAAGAGACCCAGTACTTC. Translated, it gives CASSYSGQGQETQYF.

V and J are TRBV29-1 and TRBJ2-1; TRBD1 matches 7 bases. Germline V gene sequence: CDR1 SQVTM, CDR2 ANQGSEA. The CDR3 is 14 amino acids. V was clipped by 5 bases and J by 0 bases; unmatched bases: 4. The CDR3 here is CSVPGDSSYNEQFF. CDR3 in DNA: TGCAGCGTTCCCGGGGACAGCTCCTACAATGAGCAGTTCTTC.

This clonotype occurred a few times. The rearrangement uses TRBV12-3 or TRBV12-4 and TRBJ2-2, with 10 bases aligning to TRBD1. CDR3 length: 14 amino acids. J gave up 8 bases and V 1 base, and 1 base lay outside the gene matches. As DNA, the CDR3 is TGTGCCAGCAGTTTAGGGACAGGGGGGGGGGAGCTGTTTTTT. Its protein product is CASSLGTGGGELFF.

This clonotype was picked up many times. The gene calls are TRBV11-2 and TRBJ2-6; TRBD1 is a possible D gene (5 bases). The CDR3 length is 18 residues. The germline V gene has CDR1 SGHAT and CDR2 FQNNGV. Trimming removed 0 bases at V and 4 bases at J, with 16 bases between. The CDR3 loop is CASSLEAGWVSGANVLTF. CDR3 nucleotides: TGTGCCAGCAGCTTAGAGGCAGGGTGGGTCTCCGGGGCCAACGTCCTGACTTTC.

This clonotype has at least ten counts. The chain combines TRBV12-3 or TRBV12-4 with TRBJ1-3; 7 bases fit TRBD1. V dropped 4 bases and J dropped 2; count of bases not matched to a gene: 2. The CDR3 spans 14 residues. This chain's CDR3 is CASSSGGTGNTIYF. CDR3 bases: TGTGCCAGCAGTTCAGGGGGTACTGGAAACACCATATATTTT.

The chain recombines TRBV5-1 with TRBJ1-1; TRBD1 agrees at 8 bases. CDR1 and CDR2 from the germline V gene are SGHRS and YFSETQ. Trimming removed 4 bases from V and 5 bases from J; junction bases left unmatched: 10. This CDR3 has 15 residues. The CDR3, as DNA: TGCGCCAGCAGCGTAAACGGACAGGGTGGGACTGAAGCTTTCTTT. It yields the protein CASSVNGQGGTEAFF.

This clonotype was recorded at least ten times. The genes are TRBV30 and TRBJ1-3; D ambiguous. CDR1 GTSNPN and CDR2 SVGIG come from the germline V gene (reference sequence). The CDR3 extends over 14 amino acids. Trimming took off 4 bases at V and 0 bases at J, with 10 bases between the two ends. The CDR3 sequence: CAWTPIGSGNTIYF. CDR3 in DNA: TGTGCCTGGACCCCGATCGGCTCTGGAAACACCATATATTTT.

This clonotype was counted only a few times. The chain carries TRBV9 and TRBJ2-2; 11 bases align to TRBD2. The CDR3 spans 17 residues. V dropped 0 bases and J dropped 6; count of bases not matched to a gene: 7. Germline V CDR1 and CDR2: SGDLS, YYNGEE. The CDR3 is CASSVVSGRAYAGELFF. The CDR3 nucleotides read TGTGCCAGCAGCGTAGTTAGCGGGAGGGCTTATGCCGGGGAGCTGTTTTTT.

The J gene is TRBJ1-2, the V gene TRBV4-2; tentative D call: TRBD1 (5 bases). Germline CDR1 and CDR2: LGHNA and YNFKEQ. V lost 0 bases and J 5 bases, leaving 13 bases between the germline ends. The CDR3 totals 15 residues. CDR3 coding DNA: TGTGCCAGCAGCCAAGATAGTGGGGGAGGGTATGGCTACACCTTC. It yields the protein CASSQDSGGGYGYTF.

This clonotype was observed at least ten times. The chain employs TRBV18 and TRBJ1-4; no clear D. Germline CDR1 and CDR2: KGHSH and LQKENI. The germline V and J ends were trimmed by 2 bases and 7 bases, with 8 bases remaining between them. CDR3 size: 13 residues. In DNA, the CDR3 is TGTGCCAGCTCACCAGCGCCGGGTGAAAAACTGTTTTTT. Translation: CASSPAPGEKLFF.

This clonotype was recorded a few times. The chain has TRBV19 and TRBJ2-7, with 14 bases matching TRBD2. The CDR3 runs 14 residues. Germline V gene data show CDR1 as LNHDA and CDR2 as SQIVND (reference sequence). V shed 10 bases, J shed 4 bases, and the junction held 6 bases outside the gene matches. CDR3 amino acids: CATRLAGGRYEQYF. The DNA for the CDR3 is TGTGCCACCAGACTAGCGGGAGGGCGTTACGAGCAGTACTTC.

Many counts were recorded for this clonotype. V is TRBV20-1 and J is TRBJ2-1; maybe TRBD2 (5 bases). V was clipped by 0 bases and J by 3 bases, with 18 bases between them. The CDR3 length is 17 residues. Germline V gene sequence: CDR1 DFQATT, CDR2 SNEGSKA (reference sequence). The CDR3: CSARDLLASSFYNEQFF. CDR3 nucleotide sequence: TGCAGTGCTAGAGATCTTCTAGCTTCTTCGTTCTACAATGAGCAGTTCTTC.

This clonotype turned up a few times. This chain links TRBV12-3 or TRBV12-4 with TRBJ2-1; 7 bases agree with TRBD2. With V trimmed by 7 bases and J by 7 bases, 10 bases remained unmatched. The CDR3 length is 14 residues. The CDR3 nucleotides are TGTGCCAGCATCTGGGGAGGGGCGGGGAATGAGCAGTTCTTC. Encoded protein: CASIWGGAGNEQFF.

There are many counts of this clonotype. The chain has TRBV5-1 and TRBJ2-7; either TRBD1 or TRBD2 may fit D (5 bases each). Germline CDR1 SGHRS, CDR2 YFSETQ. V dropped 0 bases and J dropped 5 bases, with 12 bases sitting between them. The CDR3 spans 14 residues. The CDR3 region is CASSLVGAEDEQYF. The CDR3 region has the DNA TGCGCCAGCAGCTTGGTCGGGGCCGAGGACGAGCAGTACTTC.

This chain joins TRBV6-2 or TRBV6-3 and TRBJ1-2, with D possibly TRBD1 on 6 matching bases. The CDR3 runs 15 residues. Germline-derived CDR1 and CDR2 are MNHEY and SVGEGT. Deletions cut 0 bases from V and 7 bases from J, with 15 bases between. The CDR3 region is CASSYSPNRAVGYTF. DNA of the CDR3: TGTGCCAGCAGTTACTCGCCAAACAGGGCGGTTGGCTACACCTTC.

This clonotype was seen a few times. This chain joins TRBV6-1 and TRBJ2-1; 12 nucleotides agree with TRBD2. Trimming took 5 bases from V and 3 from J; bases not matched to a gene: 5. Germline CDR1 MNHNS, CDR2 SASEGT. The CDR3 totals 16 residues. This chain's CDR3 is CASSKTSGSIYNEQFF. The CDR3 coding sequence is TGTGCCAGCAGTAAGACTAGCGGGAGTATCTACAATGAGCAGTTCTTC.

This clonotype was recorded at least ten times. V usage is TRBV6-2 or TRBV6-3 and J usage is TRBJ2-2; TRBD2 matches 10 bases. The CDR3 has 18 amino acids. Germline V gene sequence: CDR1 MNHEY, CDR2 SVGEGT. The V segment lost 5 bases and the J segment 4 bases; nucleotides outside the gene matches: 13. CDR3 in amino acids: CASSRSSGRAEATGELFF. The DNA of the CDR3 is TGTGCCAGCAGTCGATCCAGCGGGAGGGCCGAGGCCACCGGGGAGCTGTTTTTT.